Listed below are T cell receptor beta chains from one sample, sequenced in a study of cytomegalovirus exposure and HLA in healthy donors. The method was immunoSEQ multiplex PCR; TCRdb's version includes in-frame clones alone and lacks a portion of them. Counted here are some 110,000 clones, around nine tenths occurring once; the ten biggest clones make up nearly 4.5%. The sample comprised PBMCs. These receptors were collected from a man aged 18 to 30 in good health and CMV-seropositive. The CDR3 runs from the conserved cysteine through the conserved F or W. The D gene is left open where the match is weak. Only part of the rows carry a size: once, few, many, or a class if the clone is expanded.

>TRBV19|TRBJ1-6|14|few|TRBD1
CASSMTGRNSPLHF
TGTGCCAGTAGTATGACAGGGAGGAATTCACCCCTCCACTTT
>TRBV5-4|TRBJ1-3|17|.|TRBD1
CASSLGENRGFGNTIYF
TGTGCCAGCAGCTTGGGGGAAAACAGGGGCTTCGGAAACACCATATATTTT
>TRBV6-5|TRBJ1-2|11|.|.
CASRSVGGYTF
TGTGCCAGCAGAAGCGTAGGAGGCTACACCTTC
>TRBV5-1|TRBJ1-6|14|few|TRBD1
CASSLDRGNSPLHF
TGCGCCAGCAGTCTCGACAGGGGAAATTCACCCCTCCACTTT
>TRBV6-6|TRBJ2-7|12|.|.
CASETGGGEQYF
TGTGCCAGCGAGACGGGGGGCGGAGAGCAGTACTTC
>TRBV6-5|TRBJ1-1|14|.|.
CASSYSTAYTEAFF
TGTGCCAGCAGTTACTCGACAGCTTATACTGAAGCTTTCTTT
>TRBV15|TRBJ1-2|15|.|TRBD1
CATSSYRGANYGYTF
TGTGCCACCAGCAGTTACAGGGGAGCTAACTATGGCTACACCTTC
>TRBV28|TRBJ2-2|15|.|TRBD2
CASISGGVYTGELFF
TGTGCCAGCATCAGCGGGGGGGTATACACCGGGGAGCTGTTTTTT
>TRBV29-1|TRBJ2-7|13|.|.
CSVEDQVLKEQYF
TGCAGCGTTGAAGATCAGGTGCTAAAAGAGCAGTACTTC
>TRBV4-2|TRBJ2-7|15|few|.
CASSLRDTAEYEQYF
TGTGCCAGCAGCCTCCGGGACACGGCAGAATACGAGCAGTACTTC
>TRBV5-1|TRBJ1-6|16|.|.
CASSLRSSSYNSPLHF
TGCGCCAGCAGCTTACGGTCGAGCTCCTATAATTCACCCCTCCACTTT
>TRBV6-6|TRBJ1-4|15|.|.
CASSTLTGSDEKLFF
TGTGCCAGCAGTACCCTGACAGGCTCAGACGAAAAACTGTTTTTT
>TRBV5-1|TRBJ1-2|14|.|TRBD1
CASSSRQGSYGYTF
TGCGCCAGCAGCTCTCGACAGGGCTCCTATGGCTACACCTTC
>TRBV11-3|TRBJ2-7|14|.|.
CASSSQGPSDEQYF
TGTGCCAGCAGCTCACAGGGCCCCTCGGACGAGCAGTACTTC
>TRBV4-1|TRBJ1-1|15|.|.
CASSPHVIRDTEAFF
TGCGCCAGCAGCCCGCATGTAATCCGGGACACTGAAGCTTTCTTT
>TRBV5-1|TRBJ1-1|12|.|TRBD1
CASSSTGTEAFF
TGCGCCAGCAGCTCGACAGGGACTGAAGCTTTCTTT
>TRBV4-3|TRBJ2-7|19|.|.
CASSQDIWQGTHGAYEQYF
TGCGCCAGCAGCCAAGATATATGGCAGGGAACTCACGGTGCCTACGAGCAGTACTTC
>TRBV6-4|TRBJ1-2|14|.|.
CASSPAGTFDGYTF
TGTGCCAGCAGCCCGGCCGGGACATTCGACGGCTACACCTTC
>TRBV27|TRBJ1-5|14|.|.
CASSSQGNNQPQHF
TGTGCCAGCAGTTCTCAGGGGAACAATCAGCCCCAGCATTTT
>TRBV5-1|TRBJ1-1|14|.|.
CASSLEGDGTEAFF
TGCGCCAGCAGCTTGGAGGGGGATGGCACTGAAGCTTTCTTT
>TRBV7-9|TRBJ2-5|16|.|TRBD1
CASSLGAGGGGETQYF
TGTGCCAGCAGCTTAGGGGCAGGGGGCGGTGGAGAGACCCAGTACTTC
>TRBV2|TRBJ1-5|16|.|.
CASTTAGVQSNQPQHF
TGTGCCAGCACCACAGCGGGGGTGCAGAGCAATCAGCCCCAGCATTTT
>TRBV10-3|TRBJ1-6|14|.|TRBD1
CAIRSQGEVSPLHF
TGTGCCATCAGGTCACAGGGGGAGGTTTCACCCCTCCACTTT
>TRBV5-4|TRBJ2-6|15|.|.
CASSDRGYGANVLTF
TGTGCCAGCAGCGATAGGGGTTATGGGGCCAACGTCCTGACTTTC
>TRBV9|TRBJ2-3|16|.|TRBD1
CASSANLGQRTDTQYF
TGTGCCAGCAGCGCCAACCTGGGACAGCGCACAGATACGCAGTATTTT
>TRBV6-5|TRBJ1-5|15|.|.
CASSYTVDSNQPQHF
TGTGCCAGCAGTTACACGGTCGATAGCAATCAGCCCCAGCATTTT
>TRBV2|TRBJ2-7|14|.|.
CASSAATTTYEQYF
TGTGCCAGCAGTGCGGCGACAACGACCTACGAGCAGTACTTC